This T cell receptor beta chain was sequenced in a study of Graves' ophthalmopathy and Graves' hyperthyroidism. The length of the CDR3 is 16 residues. CDR1 ENHRY and CDR2 SYGVKD come from the germline V gene. The study's findings and limits: A majority of expanded thyroid clonotypes exceeding 0.001 frequency were likewise present in blood.

RNA served as the template for amplifying TCR beta CDR3 regions. Second-round multiplex PCR followed a first-round RT-PCR using HTBI primers. Each CDR3 protein is one row after TCRdb ran MiXCR on the multiplex PCR reads. The data hold approximately 700,000 distinct CDR3 sequences, with about 40% observed a single time. A word on this clonotype: Its cognate antigen is unknown.

Ophthalmopathy-affected donors exhibited moderate-to-severe activity, CAS ≥3, NOSPECS ≥4, and duration under 3 months. Sample: peripheral blood. V and J are TRBV10-3 and TRBJ2-7, with 11 bases identical to TRBD2. The DNA end favors TRBJ2-5, so the J call may be wrong. The receptor comes from an adult man with Graves' ophthalmopathy. CDR3 bases: TGTGCCATCAGTGAAGTCACTAGCGGGGGACGCGAGACCCAGTACTTC. Amino acid sequence: CAISEVTSGGRETQYF.